What follows describes a single T cell receptor (beta chain). Its antigen remains unidentified. The data originate from a study of breast tumors, draining lymph nodes, adjacent tissues. MiXCR, applied by TCRdb to the multiplex PCR reads, yields one record per CDR3 protein. The data contain just over 30,000 distinct CDR3 sequences, under 80% of them singletons. Trimming took off 3 bases at V and 1 base at J, with 15 bases between the two ends. CDR1 is DFQATT, CDR2 SNEGSKA, per germline (reference sequence). The CDR3 is 15 residues long. General study points: Tumor and nontumor repertoires were significantly more similar in luminal-like than in basal-like breast cancer. Most tumor T cells seemingly derive from lymph node, then expand in tumor. The lymph node origin of tumor T cells was framed as consistent with a hypothesis, not demonstrated.

The specimen sequenced was breast tumor tissue. The V and J genes are TRBV20-1 and TRBJ1-2, with D possibly TRBD1 on 5 matching bases. This receptor was taken from a female donor with breast cancer. Some clones in this sample may be carry-over from other donors' samples. The CDR3 nucleotides read TGCAGTGCTAGCCCAGGGCAGGGCGGTAACTATGGCTACACCTTC. Translated: CSASPGQGGNYGYTF.